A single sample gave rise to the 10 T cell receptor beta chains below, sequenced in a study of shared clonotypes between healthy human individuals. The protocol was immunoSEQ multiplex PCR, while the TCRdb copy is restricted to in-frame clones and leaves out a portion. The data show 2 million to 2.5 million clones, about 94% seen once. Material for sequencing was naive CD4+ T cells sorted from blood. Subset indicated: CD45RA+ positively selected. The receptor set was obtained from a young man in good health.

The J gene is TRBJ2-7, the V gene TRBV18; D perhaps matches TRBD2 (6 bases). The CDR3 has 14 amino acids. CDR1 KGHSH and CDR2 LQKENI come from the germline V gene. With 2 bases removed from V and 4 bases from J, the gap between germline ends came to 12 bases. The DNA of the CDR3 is TGTGCCAGCTCACCATCCGGGAGAGGATACGAGCAGTACTTC. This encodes CASSPSGRGYEQYF.

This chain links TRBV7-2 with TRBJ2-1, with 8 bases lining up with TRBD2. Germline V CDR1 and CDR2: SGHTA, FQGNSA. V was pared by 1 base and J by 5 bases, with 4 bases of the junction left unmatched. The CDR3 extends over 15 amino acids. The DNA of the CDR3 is TGTGCCAGCAGCTTAGGTACTAGCGGAAACAATGAGCAGTTCTTC. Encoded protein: CASSLGTSGNNEQFF.

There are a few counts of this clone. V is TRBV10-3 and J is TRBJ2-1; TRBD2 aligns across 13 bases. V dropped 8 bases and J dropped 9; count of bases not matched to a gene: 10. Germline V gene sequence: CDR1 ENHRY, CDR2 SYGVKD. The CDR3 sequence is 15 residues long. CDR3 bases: TGTGCCATCGCCGGACTAGCGGGGGATAACATTGAGCAGTTCTTC. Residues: CAIAGLAGDNIEQFF.

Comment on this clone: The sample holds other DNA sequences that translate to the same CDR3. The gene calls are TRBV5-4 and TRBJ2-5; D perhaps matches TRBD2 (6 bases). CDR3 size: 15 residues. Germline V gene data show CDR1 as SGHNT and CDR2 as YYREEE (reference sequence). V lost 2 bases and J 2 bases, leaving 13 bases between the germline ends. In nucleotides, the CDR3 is TGTGCCAGCAGCTTAGGCCGGGGGACTCAAGAGACCCAGTACTTC. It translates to CASSLGRGTQETQYF.

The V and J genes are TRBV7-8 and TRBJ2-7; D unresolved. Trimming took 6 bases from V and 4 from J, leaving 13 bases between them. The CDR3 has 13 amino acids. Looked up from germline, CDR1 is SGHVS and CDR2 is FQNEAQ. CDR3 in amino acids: CASSHSEGYEQYF. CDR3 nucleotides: TGTGCCAGCAGTCATAGTGAAGGGTACGAGCAGTACTTC. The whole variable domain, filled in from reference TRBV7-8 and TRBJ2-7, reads GAGVSQSPRYKVAKRGQDVALRCDPISGHVSLFWYQQALGQGPEFLTYFQNEAQLDKSGLPSDRFFAERPEGSVSTLKIQRTQQEDSAVYLCASSHSEGYEQYFGPGTRLTVT.

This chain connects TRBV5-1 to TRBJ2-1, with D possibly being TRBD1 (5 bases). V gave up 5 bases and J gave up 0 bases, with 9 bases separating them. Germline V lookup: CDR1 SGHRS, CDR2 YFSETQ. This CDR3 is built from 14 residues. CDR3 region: CASRDTSSYNEQFF. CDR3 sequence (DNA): TGCGCCAGCAGGGACACCAGCTCCTACAATGAGCAGTTCTTC. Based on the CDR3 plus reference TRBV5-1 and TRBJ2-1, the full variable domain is KAGVTQTPRYLIKTRGQQVTLSCSPISGHRSVSWYQQTPGQGLQFLFEYFSETQRNKGNFPGRFSGRQFSNSRSEMNVSTLELGDSALYLCASRDTSSYNEQFFGPGTRLTVL.

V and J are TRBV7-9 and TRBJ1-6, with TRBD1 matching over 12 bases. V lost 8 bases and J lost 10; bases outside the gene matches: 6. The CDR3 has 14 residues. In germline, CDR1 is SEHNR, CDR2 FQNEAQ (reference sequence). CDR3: CASARDRGQSPLHF. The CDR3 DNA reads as TGTGCCAGCGCCCGGGACAGGGGGCAGTCACCCCTCCACTTT.

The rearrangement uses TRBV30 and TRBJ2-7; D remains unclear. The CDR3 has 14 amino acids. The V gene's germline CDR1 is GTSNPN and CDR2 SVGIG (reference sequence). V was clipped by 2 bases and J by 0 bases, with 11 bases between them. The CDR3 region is CAWSLPLRSYEQYF. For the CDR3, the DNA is TGTGCCTGGAGTCTCCCCTTACGCTCCTACGAGCAGTACTTC.

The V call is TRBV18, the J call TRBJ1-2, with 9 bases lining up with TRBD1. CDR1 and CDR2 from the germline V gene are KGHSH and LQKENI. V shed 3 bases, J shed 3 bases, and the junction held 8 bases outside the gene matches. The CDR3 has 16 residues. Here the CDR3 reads CASSPERDRVHYGYTF. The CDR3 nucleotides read TGTGCCAGCTCACCGGAAAGGGACAGGGTCCACTATGGCTACACCTTC.

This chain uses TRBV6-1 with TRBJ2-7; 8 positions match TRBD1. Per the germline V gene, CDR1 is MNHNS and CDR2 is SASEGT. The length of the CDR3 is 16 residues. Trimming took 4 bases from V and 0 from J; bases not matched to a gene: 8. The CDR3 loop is CASSAPGQAYSYEQYF. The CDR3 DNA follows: TGTGCCAGCAGTGCGCCGGGACAGGCTTACTCCTACGAGCAGTACTTC.